This T cell receptor beta chain was recovered during a study of human T cells and chemical hapten exposure (dated by TCRdb to the early 2020s). With respect to the entire study: For sensitization, 2% DPC in acetone was applied to a 2 cm by 2 cm area of upper inner arm skin. Throughout the approximately 25-week study period, patients were also given weekly therapeutic DPC doses on the scalp. Patch testing was done on the upper back using Finn chambers containing 0.01% DPC, and results were scored after 6 days according to International Contact Dermatitis Research Group standards. Most of the patients in the cohort were female, and the cohort covered alopecia areata with under or over 50% scalp involvement, alopecia totalis and alopecia universalis. Libraries were pooled for sequencing, and per-sample TCR yields varied mainly because of small differences in library volumes within the pool. In alopecia patients, the study followed how the peripheral blood TCR repertoire changed in vivo over primary and secondary sensitization to diphenylcyclopropenone (DPC), a hapten. Blood samples were taken from patients before sensitization (week 0) and at 2, 6 and about 24 weeks after DPC sensitization. For TCR sequencing, blood came from 25 to 35 alopecia patients at anywhere from one to four time points (pre-sensitization, 2, 6 and 24 weeks). The investigation overall reported the following: After repeated subsampling, changes were observed in the strength of the expansion versus patch-test correlation and in the threshold at which the correlation became significant. A positive correlation was found between the number of PT1 expanded TCRs and patch test score, with significance reached at thresholds 8, 16 and 32 but not 4. Because all patients had alopecia, a presumed autoimmune disease, the immune response of the patients might differ from that of healthy individuals. Expanded TCRs formed significantly more large CDR3 similarity clusters than pre-sensitization or healthy control sets, consistent with antigen-driven responses. DPC sensitization did not change the number of TCRs with a frequency above 1 in 1000, and there was no evidence of changes in global repertoire structure.

Library preparation used RACE. This sample was sequenced with a NextSeq 500. During library preparation, unique molecular identifiers were attached to individual cDNA molecules so that TCRs could be counted in a quantitative, reproducible way. Both TCR alpha and TCR beta chains were sequenced from each blood RNA sample. The paper's processing steps were these. The median number of TCRs per sample was over 85,000, ranging from roughly 20,000 to 700,000. V, J and CDR3 annotation of the TCR reads was performed with the Decombinator software suite. To make PS versus PT1 abundance plots, every sample was subsampled to the same number of TCRs (28,000). TCRs were defined as expanded if absent before sensitization and observed at least eight times at the 2-week time point. Using fastp at Q25 and MiXCR, TCRdb reprocessed the public reads and kept productive beta chains. Rows are unified per CDR3 protein, each entry keeping the most common DNA and genes. TCRdb's processing, not the authors' own work, is the source of the V and J calls. The sample includes 300,000 to 450,000 distinct CDR3 sequences, with approximately 5.1% observed a single time. Over 2% of the sample is in the top ten clones.

This clonotype has ten or more counts. Its antigen is still unknown. The record has no base qualities; no much larger clone is one base away. The germline V gene (reference sequence) supplies CDR1 DFQATT and CDR2 SNEGSKA. Counted from cysteine to phenylalanine, this CDR3 has 15 amino acids. Of the read, only the CDR3 DNA is kept; its 45 bases are in frame from base 1. The V end gives up 0 bases and the J end 7 bases, leaving 8 bases in the junction not matched to a gene. According to the study, the label for this sample's time point signals: patch test 1, 2 weeks after DPC sensitization. The treatment or condition label, read with the paper, signifies: therapeutic diphenylcyclopropenone sensitization with weekly scalp DPC. At every patch-test visit, the blood draw took place before the patch test was put on. To be eligible, patients had to be aged 18 to 70, diagnosed with alopecia and judged suitable for DPC therapy, while pregnant patients were excluded. Total RNA was extracted from unfractionated whole blood that had been collected in Tempus Blood RNA tubes.

This sequence uses TRBV20-1 and TRBJ1-2; 10 bases in the middle match TRBD1. The starting material was whole blood, obtained in connection with sensitization to the hapten diphenylcyclopropenone (DPC). The TCR sequence derives from a woman in her fifties or sixties with alopecia areata. Some clones in this sample may be carry-over from other donors' samples. The CDR3 corresponds to CSARDPDRGPSGYTF. The bases are TGCAGTGCTAGAGATCCCGACAGGGGGCCCTCTGGCTACACCTTC.